The 26 T cell receptor beta chains reported below all come from one sample, sequenced in a study of brain metastases from non-small cell lung cancer. Data came from immunoSEQ multiplex PCR; TCRdb stores just in-frame clones and leaves some out. The table has hundreds of clones, roughly 88% seen once. Specimen: tumor-adjacent normal tissue. These receptors were collected from a donor aged 40 or over with non-small cell lung cancer.

The chain links TRBV14 to TRBJ1-1, with unresolved D. Between the trimmed V and J ends, which lost 1 base and 3 bases, there was a span of 3 bases. The germline CDR1 and CDR2 sequences are SGHDN and FVKESK. The CDR3 totals 12 residues. CDR3 in DNA: TGTGCCAGCAGCCAAGGGTACACTGAAGCTTTCTTT. The encoded protein is CASSQGYTEAFF.

The J gene is TRBJ2-7, the V gene TRBV14; no firm D call. CDR1 is SGHDN, CDR2 FVKESK, per germline. Trimming removed 7 bases from V and 2 bases from J, with 18 bases in between. The CDR3 length is 15 residues. The CDR3 region has the DNA TGTGCCAGCAACCTGCCACACCGGCCCCCCTACGAGCAGTACTTC. Translating gives CASNLPHRPPYEQYF.

The chain carries TRBV6-5 and TRBJ2-5, with D hard to call. Deletions cut 0 bases from V and 5 bases from J, with 16 bases between. This CDR3 region has 16 residues. CDR1 is MNHEY and CDR2 is SVGAGI in the germline V gene. CDR3 nucleotide sequence: TGTGCCAGCAGTTACTCGTTCGCAAGTTTTTACGAGACCCAGTACTTC. As protein: CASSYSFASFYETQYF.

This clone turned up a few times. The chain recombines TRBV3-1 (or the pseudogene TRBV3-2) with TRBJ1-2; possible D gene TRBD1, 6 bases. Germline V gives CDR1 LGHDT, CDR2 YNNKEL (reference sequence). Trimming removed 3 bases from V and 4 bases from J, with 12 bases in between. The CDR3 covers 14 residues. The CDR3, as DNA: TGTGCCAGCAGCCATGGGGGGCTCGGCTATGGCTACACCTTC. Its protein is CASSHGGLGYGYTF.

The gene calls are TRBV19 and TRBJ1-2; perhaps TRBD1 as D (6 bases). Germline CDR1 is LNHDA and CDR2 is SQIVND (reference sequence). The CDR3 runs to 15 residues. V lost 4 bases to trimming and J lost 5 bases, with 17 bases between them. In DNA form, the CDR3 reads TGTGCCAGTAGTACTACTTGGGGGGCGCCGTATGGCTACACCTTC. It is translated as CASSTTWGAPYGYTF.

The rearrangement joins TRBV4-3 to TRBJ2-1; possible D gene TRBD1, 5 bases. V lost 4 bases, J lost 3 bases, and 13 bases lay in between. Germline CDR1 and CDR2: LGHNA and YSLEER. The CDR3 is made up of 15 amino acids. The CDR3 sequence: CASSPRQGSYNEQFF. The CDR3 nucleotides are TGCGCCAGCAGCCCTAGGCAGGGTAGCTACAATGAGCAGTTCTTC.

This chain connects TRBV5-1 to TRBJ2-2; a possible D gene is TRBD1 (6 bases). Per the germline V gene, CDR1 is SGHRS and CDR2 is YFSETQ. With 4 bases removed from V and 1 base from J, the gap between germline ends came to 11 bases. CDR3 length: 15 amino acids. In DNA, the CDR3 is TGCGCCAGCAGCACGGGACAACGGAACACCGGGGAGCTGTTTTTT. As protein: CASSTGQRNTGELFF.

Note on this clone: An end of the junction does not agree with germline; a read error may underlie this. J is TRBJ2-5 and V is TRBV7-2; TRBD2 is a possible D gene (5 bases). CDR1 and CDR2 (germline): SGHTA, FQGNSA. CDR3 size: 18 residues. The CDR3 DNA follows: TGTGCCAGCAGCTTAGCTTCAGGACTGGTTAACATGAGAGAGATCCAGTACTTC. It codes for CASSLASGLVNMREIQYF.

The chain has TRBV16 and TRBJ2-2; TRBD1 aligns across 8 bases. This CDR3 is 17 amino acids long. With 3 bases clipped from V and 6 bases from J, the junction kept 12 bases outside the gene matches. The V gene's germline CDR1 is KGHSY and CDR2 FQNENV. The CDR3 spells CASSQTSGGLIAGELFF. The CDR3 DNA reads TGTGCCAGCAGCCAGACCTCAGGGGGCCTTATCGCCGGGGAGCTGTTTTTT.

The J gene is TRBJ2-2, the V gene TRBV6-4; D uncertain. The length of the CDR3 is 14 residues. In germline, CDR1 is MRHNA, CDR2 SNTAGT. V was trimmed by 5 bases and J by 2 bases, leaving 9 bases between them. CDR3 DNA: TGTGCCAGCAGTATGGACGGAAACACCGGGGAGCTGTTTTTT. It encodes CASSMDGNTGELFF.

V usage is TRBV2 and J usage is TRBJ2-5; TRBD1 matches 8 bases. The CDR3 is made up of 14 amino acids. The V gene end was trimmed by 7 bases and the J gene end by 5 bases; junction bases not matched to a gene: 9. CDR1 and CDR2 from the germline V gene are SNHLY and FYNNEI. CDR3 in amino acids: CASKILRGQETQYF. CDR3 nucleotides: TGTGCCAGCAAAATTCTCAGGGGGCAGGAGACCCAGTACTTC.

This clone has a single count. The chain joins TRBV2 to TRBJ1-1; TRBD1 matches at 11 bases. Germline CDR1 and CDR2: SNHLY and FYNNEI. The J segment lost 8 bases and the V segment lost 4 bases, leaving 3 bases of the junction unmatched. The CDR3 extends over 13 amino acids. The DNA of the CDR3 is TGTGCCAGCAGTGGGACAGGGGGCTACGAAGCTTTCTTT. This encodes CASSGTGGYEAFF.

The chain uses TRBV7-2 and TRBJ1-2, with D perhaps TRBD1 (5 bases). The germline gives CDR1 SGHTA, CDR2 FQGNSA. V dropped 5 bases and J dropped 8 bases, with 12 bases sitting between them. The length of the CDR3 is 12 residues. The CDR3 loop is CASSRNEGGYTF. CDR3 coding DNA: TGTGCCAGCAGCCGAAATGAGGGGGGCTACACCTTC.

This chain uses TRBV10-3 with TRBJ1-1, with D possibly TRBD1 on 5 matching bases. Trimming pared 4 bases from V and 1 base from J, leaving 7 bases between. The CDR3 extends over 13 amino acids. Germline V gives CDR1 ENHRY, CDR2 SYGVKD. The CDR3 nucleotides are TGTGCCATCAGTGGGAGGGGGAACACTGAAGCTTTCTTT. It translates to CAISGRGNTEAFF.

The rearrangement links TRBV7-2 to TRBJ2-2; 7 bases line up with TRBD2. The CDR3 totals 17 residues. Germline V CDR1 and CDR2: SGHTA, FQGNSA. V gave up 0 bases and J gave up 1 base; unmatched junction bases: 5. The CDR3 sequence: CASSLAGGFMNTGELFF. The CDR3 coding sequence is TGTGCCAGCAGCTTAGCGGGAGGGTTTATGAACACCGGGGAGCTGTTTTTT. Looking up the rest from reference TRBV7-2 and TRBJ2-2 gives the full variable domain: GAGVSQSPSNKVTEKGKDVELRCDPISGHTALYWYRQSLGQGLEFLIYFQGNSAPDKSGLPSDRFSAERTGGSVSTLTIQRTQQEDSAVYLCASSLAGGFMNTGELFFGEGSRLTVL.

The chain employs TRBV21-1 and TRBJ2-5; the tabulated D call, TRBD2, remains unverified against the DNA. TRBV21-1 is a pseudogene segment. This CDR3 is 16 amino acids long. In DNA, the CDR3 is TGTGCCAGCAGCAAAGTTCCTAGCGGGGTTCAAGAGACCCAGTACTTC. It is translated as CASSKVPSGVQETQYF.

The CDR3 here is CASSYRDRGRRSGNQPQHF. CDR3 nucleotide sequence: TGTGCCAGCAGTTATCGAGACAGGGGGCGCCGCTCAGGCAATCAGCCCCAGCATTTT. The rearrangement uses TRBV28 and TRBJ1-5; 10 positions match TRBD1. Germline V gene lookup returns CDR1 MDHEN and CDR2 SYDVKM. V shed 4 bases, J shed 2 bases, and the junction held 14 bases outside the gene matches. This CDR3 comprises 19 residues.

The chain has TRBV5-8 and TRBJ1-2; D gene ambiguous. This CDR3 is 14 amino acids long. V lost 1 base and J 6 bases, leaving 13 bases between the germline ends. The germline V gene encodes CDR1 SGHTS and CDR2 YDEGEE. The CDR3 region is CASSLRVEVNGYTF. CDR3 bases: TGTGCCAGCAGCTTGCGCGTGGAAGTGAATGGCTACACCTTC. The full variable domain, completed using reference TRBV5-8 and TRBJ1-2, is EAGVTQSPTHLIKTRGQQATLRCSPISGHTSVYWYQQALGLGLQFLLWYDEGEERNRGNFPPRFSGRQFPNYSSELNVNALELEDSALYLCASSLRVEVNGYTFGSGTRLTVV.

The chain is built from TRBV6-2 or TRBV6-3 and TRBJ1-5; no reliable D call. The CDR3 has 16 residues. The V end lost 2 bases, the J end lost 0 bases, and 11 bases lay between the germline ends. Germline V gene lookup returns CDR1 MNHEY and CDR2 SVGEGT. CDR3 sequence (DNA): TGTGCCAGCAGTTACCTTGGACTAAATAGCAATCAGCCCCAGCATTTT. Translated, it gives CASSYLGLNSNQPQHF.

This rearrangement joins TRBV6-5 to TRBJ2-7, with D perhaps TRBD2 (5 bases). Germline V gene sequence: CDR1 MNHEY, CDR2 SVGAGI. There are 13 residues in the CDR3. The germline V and J ends were trimmed by 5 bases and 2 bases, with 10 bases remaining between them. The chain's CDR3 is CASSRGTPYEQYF. For the CDR3, the DNA is TGTGCCAGCAGTCGGGGAACACCCTACGAGCAGTACTTC.

The rearrangement links TRBV6-2 or TRBV6-3 to TRBJ2-5; the match to TRBD2 covers 7 bases. Germline CDR1 and CDR2: MNHEY and SVGEGT. The length of the CDR3 is 17 residues. J gave up 3 bases and V 0 bases, and 10 bases lay outside the gene matches. CDR3 protein: CASSYSIGTAGEETQYF. The DNA of the CDR3 is TGTGCCAGCAGTTACTCGATCGGCACGGCGGGGGAAGAGACCCAGTACTTC.

The chain recombines TRBV6-2 or TRBV6-3 with TRBJ2-7, with D maybe TRBD1 (6 bases). The germline V and J ends were trimmed by 4 bases and 1 base, with 11 bases remaining between them. The CDR3 has 14 residues. The germline V gene has CDR1 MNHEY and CDR2 SVGEGT. CDR3 sequence reads: CASSWTEESYEQYF. The CDR3 bases are TGTGCCAGCAGTTGGACAGAGGAGTCCTACGAGCAGTACTTC.

This chain connects TRBV4-2 to TRBJ1-6; 10 bases agree with TRBD1. Trimming cost V 3 bases and J 2 bases; bases outside gene matches: 4. Looked up from germline, CDR1 is LGHNA and CDR2 is YNFKEQ. The CDR3 sequence is 17 residues long. CDR3 sequence (DNA): TGTGCCAGCAGCCAGGGACAGGGGTTGACCTATAATTCACCCCTCCACTTT. The encoded protein is CASSQGQGLTYNSPLHF.

The chain uses TRBV21-1 and TRBJ1-3; the DNA was not compared with TRBD1, the D call given in the table. TRBV21-1 is annotated as a pseudogene. The CDR3 consists of 17 residues. The CDR3, as DNA: TGTGCCAGCAGCAAAGTCCGTCACAGAAAGTACGGAAACACCATATATTTT. Amino acids: CASSKVRHRKYGNTIYF.

The chain uses TRBV5-6 and TRBJ2-7; the D gene could be TRBD1 or TRBD2 (5 bases each). Trimming cost V 0 bases and J 6 bases, with 13 bases left between them. The CDR3 loop spans 14 amino acids. Germline lookup yields CDR1 SGHDT and CDR2 YYEEEE. CDR3 sequence (DNA): TGTGCCAGCAGCTTGGTTGTTACAGGAGGCGAGCAGTACTTC. This translates into CASSLVVTGGEQYF.

With regard to this clone: One end of the junction fails to match germline, which may point to a read error. The chain links TRBV5-1 to TRBJ2-7; D uncertain. Germline CDR1 SGHRS, CDR2 YFSETQ. This CDR3 is built from 13 residues. The CDR3 coding sequence is TGCGCCAACAGCTTATACACCCCCTACGAGCAGTACTTC. Residues: CANSLYTPYEQYF. Supplemented by reference TRBV5-1 and TRBJ2-7, the full variable domain reads KAGVTQTPRYLIKTRGQQVTLSCSPISGHRSVSWYQQTPGQGLQFLFEYFSETQRNKGNFPGRFSGRQFSNSRSEMNVSTLELGDSALYLCANSLYTPYEQYFGPGTRLTVT.